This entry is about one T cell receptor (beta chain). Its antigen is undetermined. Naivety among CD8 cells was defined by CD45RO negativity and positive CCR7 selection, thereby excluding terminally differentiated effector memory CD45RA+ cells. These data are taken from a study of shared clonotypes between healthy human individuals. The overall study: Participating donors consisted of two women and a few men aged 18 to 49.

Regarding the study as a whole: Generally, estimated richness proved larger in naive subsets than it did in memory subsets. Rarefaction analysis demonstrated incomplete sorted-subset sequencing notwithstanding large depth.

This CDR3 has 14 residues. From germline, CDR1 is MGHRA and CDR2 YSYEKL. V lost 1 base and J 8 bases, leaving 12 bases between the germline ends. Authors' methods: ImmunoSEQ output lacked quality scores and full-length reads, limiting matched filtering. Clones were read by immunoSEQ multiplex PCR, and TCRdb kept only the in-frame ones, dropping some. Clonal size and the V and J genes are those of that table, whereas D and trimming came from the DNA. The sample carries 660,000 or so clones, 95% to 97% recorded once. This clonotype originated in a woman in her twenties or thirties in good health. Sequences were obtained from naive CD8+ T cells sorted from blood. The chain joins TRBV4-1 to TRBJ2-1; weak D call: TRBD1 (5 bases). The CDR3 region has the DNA TGCGCCAGCAGCCAAGTCCAGGGTCTTGATGAGCAGTTCTTC. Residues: CASSQVQGLDEQFF.